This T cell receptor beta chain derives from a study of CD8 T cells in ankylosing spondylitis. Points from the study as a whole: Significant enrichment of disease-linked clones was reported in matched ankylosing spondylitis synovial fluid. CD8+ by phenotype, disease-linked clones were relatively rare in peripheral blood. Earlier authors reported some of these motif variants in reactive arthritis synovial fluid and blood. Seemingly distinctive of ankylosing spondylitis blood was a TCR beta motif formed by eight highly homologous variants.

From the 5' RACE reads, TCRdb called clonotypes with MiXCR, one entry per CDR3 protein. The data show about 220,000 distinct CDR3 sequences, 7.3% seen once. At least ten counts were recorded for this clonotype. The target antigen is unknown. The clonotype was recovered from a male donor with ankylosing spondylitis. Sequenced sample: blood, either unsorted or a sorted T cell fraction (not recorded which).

The DNA for the CDR3 is TGTGCCTCCCGAGGCGGGGGGGCCTTTGTAGATACGCAGTATTTT. It codes for CASRGGGAFVDTQYF. The chain employs TRBV2 and TRBJ2-3; TRBD2 aligns across 9 bases. The V gene end was trimmed by 11 bases and the J gene end by 5 bases; junction bases not matched to a gene: 14. Germline-derived CDR1 and CDR2 are SNHLY and FYNNEI. The CDR3 consists of 15 residues. Looking up the rest from reference TRBV2 and TRBJ2-3 gives the full variable domain: EPEVTQTPSHQVTQMGQEVILRCVPISNHLYFYWYRQILGQKVEFLVSFYNNEISEKSEIFDDQFSVERPDGSNFTLKIRSTKLEDSAMYFCASRGGGAFVDTQYFGPGTRLTVL.